The 18 T cell receptor beta chains below all came from one sample that was sequenced in a study of regulatory T cells in long-lasting Graves disease. Time point: newly diagnosed GD, antithyroid drugs for less than 3 months. PBMCs provided the RNA from which the TCR library was made. Arm-PCR of CDR3 regions and iRepertoire HTBI primers were the basis on which TCR beta libraries were built. TCRdb processed the multiplex PCR reads anew with MiXCR; each CDR3 protein has one entry. The sample lists 370,000 or so distinct CDR3 sequences, under 20% occurring once. In addition, the sample was reused for a study of T cells in Graves' hyperthyroidism and ophthalmopathy.

The starting material was peripheral blood mononuclear cells (PBMCs), obtained at new diagnosis, from a patient treated with antithyroid drugs. The receptors were gathered from a woman in her late teens or twenties with Graves disease.

Comments on this clonotype: A read error is possible here, since a much larger clone lies one base away. The gene calls are TRBV4-2 and TRBJ1-3, with D uncertain. Germline loops: CDR1 LGHNA, CDR2 YNFKEQ. The CDR3 loop spans 15 amino acids. The V end was cut by 0 bases, the J end by 0 bases, with 6 bases between. CDR3 in amino acids: CASSQDQFSGNTIYF. In DNA, the CDR3 is TGTGCCAGCAGCCAAGATCAGTTCTCTGGAAACACCATATATTTT.

In its sample, this clonotype was seen many times. This chain links TRBV3-1 with TRBJ1-5; D unresolved. This CDR3 has 15 amino acids. Germline V lookup: CDR1 LGHDT, CDR2 YNNKEL (reference sequence). V lost 1 base and J 6 bases, leaving 13 bases between the germline ends. CDR3 amino acids: CASSQGDLVSQPQHF. In nucleotides, the CDR3 is TGTGCCAGCAGCCAAGGAGACCTGGTTTCTCAGCCCCAGCATTTT. Complete variable domain (other parts from reference TRBV3-1 and TRBJ1-5): DTAVSQTPKYLVTQMGNDKSIKCEQNLGHDTMYWYKQDSKKFLKIMFSYNNKELIINETVPNRFSPKSPDKAHLNLHINSLELGDSAVYFCASSQGDLVSQPQHFGDGTRLSIL.

In this sample, this clonotype turned up many times. The chain combines TRBV18 with TRBJ2-3; unclear D gene. The CDR3 is 16 residues long. V was cut by 2 bases and J by 3 bases, with 15 bases left in between. Germline CDR1 reads KGHSH; CDR2 reads LQKENI. The CDR3, as DNA: TGTGCCAGCTCACCATTAGGCACCACCCTAACAGATACGCAGTATTTT. Protein product: CASSPLGTTLTDTQYF.

This clonotype was observed at least ten times. V gene TRBV28 combines with J gene TRBJ2-5; D might be TRBD2 (5 bases). The ends were cut back, 2 bases at V and 5 bases at J, with 9 bases in the middle. CDR3 length equals 13 residues. Looked up from germline, CDR1 is MDHEN and CDR2 is SYDVKM. The chain's CDR3 is CASSLVGGETQYF. The CDR3 bases are TGTGCCAGCAGTTTAGTGGGCGGGGAGACCCAGTACTTC.

This clonotype was detected ten times or more. The chain links TRBV4-1 to TRBJ1-1, with 8 bases lining up with TRBD1. The CDR3 covers 16 residues. CDR1 is MGHRA, CDR2 YSYEKL, per germline. V lost 4 bases, J lost 3 bases, and 10 bases stayed unmatched. Written as DNA, the CDR3 is TGCGCCAGCAGCCGCGACAGGGGCGATTTGTACACTGAAGCTTTCTTT. This codes for CASSRDRGDLYTEAFF.

There are many counts of this clonotype. The chain recombines TRBV7-8 with TRBJ1-6, with a possible D match to TRBD1 (6 bases). Trimming stripped 5 bases from V and 8 bases from J, with 13 bases between. The CDR3 is made up of 14 amino acids. Germline lookup yields CDR1 SGHVS and CDR2 FQNEAQ. The CDR3 here is CASSEGQKYSPLHF. Written as DNA, the CDR3 is TGTGCCAGCAGCGAAGGACAGAAGTATTCACCCCTCCACTTT.

This clonotype was found many times. The chain uses TRBV20-1 and TRBJ2-1; 7 bases fit TRBD2. The ends lost 2 bases at V and 3 bases at J; junction bases unmatched: 4. The CDR3 consists of 14 residues. Germline CDR1 and CDR2: DFQATT and SNEGSKA (reference sequence). The CDR3: CSARKRDHYNEQFF. DNA of the CDR3: TGCAGTGCTAGAAAGCGGGACCACTACAATGAGCAGTTCTTC.

The gene calls are TRBV9 and TRBJ1-3, with D tentatively TRBD1 (6 bases). The CDR3 sequence is 16 residues long. From germline, CDR1 is SGDLS and CDR2 YYNGEE. Deletions cut 4 bases from V and 0 bases from J, with 14 bases between. CDR3 DNA: TGTGCCAGCAGCCCGGGGGGGCAATTCTCTGGAAACACCATATATTTT. The encoded protein is CASSPGGQFSGNTIYF.

This clonotype was seen more than once but under ten times. The rearrangement joins TRBV14 to TRBJ1-1, with TRBD1 matching 7 bases. Trimming took 5 bases from V and 6 from J; bases not matched to a gene: 6. Germline CDR1 SGHDN, CDR2 FVKESK. The CDR3 has 13 residues. This chain's CDR3 is CASSIQGVAEAFF. As DNA, the CDR3 is TGTGCCAGCAGCATCCAGGGGGTGGCTGAAGCTTTCTTT.

This clonotype came up many times. CDR3 protein: CASSEWDYEQYF. Here the CDR3 DNA reads TGTGCCAGCAGTGAATGGGACTACGAGCAGTACTTC. The chain joins TRBV6-1 to TRBJ2-7; D is unclear. The CDR3 has 12 residues. Germline CDR1 and CDR2: MNHNS and SASEGT. Trimming shortened V by 2 bases and J by 3 bases, and 5 bases separated the two germline ends.

This clonotype came up many times. The V and J genes are TRBV6-1 and TRBJ2-6; D tentatively fits TRBD1 or TRBD2 (5 bases each). Deletions cut 2 bases from V and 2 bases from J, with 7 bases between. The germline V gene encodes CDR1 MNHNS and CDR2 SASEGT. The CDR3 extends over 15 amino acids. The DNA for the CDR3 is TGTGCCAGCAGTGAACTGGGGGCTGGGGCCAACGTCCTGACTTTC. Amino acids: CASSELGAGANVLTF.

On this clonotype: This may be a read error: a much more frequent sequence differs by one nucleotide. This chain uses TRBV28 with TRBJ2-3; D is uncertain. The DNA end is a closer match to TRBJ1-5, so the J assignment may be wrong. This CDR3 comprises 14 residues. Germline values: CDR1 MDHEN, CDR2 SYDVKM. CDR3: CASTSVIDTDTQHF. The CDR3 DNA reads TGTGCCAGCACCTCTGTCATCGACACAGATACGCAGCATTTT.

This clonotype was seen repeatedly, ten times or more. In DNA, the CDR3 is TGTGCCAGCAGGGGGGTTGGGCCCGGGGAGCTGTTTTTT. Translation gives CASRGVGPGELFF. This chain uses TRBV3-1 with TRBJ2-2; D may correspond to TRBD1 or TRBD2 (5 bases each). Germline-derived CDR1 and CDR2 are LGHDT and YNNKEL (reference sequence). The CDR3 extends over 13 amino acids. The germline V and J ends were trimmed by 6 bases and 6 bases, with 11 bases remaining between them.

Many counts were recorded for this clonotype. The chain combines TRBV28 with TRBJ2-5, with 11 bases lining up with TRBD2. The CDR3 is 18 amino acids. Germline CDR1 MDHEN, CDR2 SYDVKM. V lost 3 bases, J lost 4 bases, and 13 bases stayed unmatched. The CDR3 DNA sequence: TGTGCCAGCAGTTTCCTCGGGACTAGCGGTGTCCCCAGAGAGACCCAGTACTTC. Its protein product is CASSFLGTSGVPRETQYF.

The sample holds many counts of this clonotype. This chain uses TRBV3-1 with TRBJ2-7; D is undetermined. CDR3 length equals 14 residues. Germline-derived CDR1 and CDR2 are LGHDT and YNNKEL (reference sequence). The V gene lost 0 bases and the J gene lost 9 bases, with 15 bases spanning the gap. CDR3 DNA sequence: TGTGCCAGCAGCCAAGATGCCGGATCGCGAGGGCAGTACTTC. This gives the protein CASSQDAGSRGQYF.

This clonotype was picked up many times. V and J are TRBV20-1 and TRBJ2-1; 9 bases are a match to TRBD2. The CDR3 runs 14 residues. Germline V gene sequence: CDR1 DFQATT, CDR2 SNEGSKA (reference sequence). Trimming removed 3 bases from V and 5 bases from J; junction bases left unmatched: 5. CDR3 sequence (DNA): TGCAGTGCTAGTTTAGCGGGAGCAGACAATGAGCAGTTCTTC. Its protein product is CSASLAGADNEQFF.

J is TRBJ1-1 and V is TRBV29-1; TRBD1 matches at 8 bases. The ends lost 1 base at V and 10 bases at J; junction bases unmatched: 11. The CDR3 is 14 amino acids. Germline lookup yields CDR1 SQVTM and CDR2 ANQGSEA. The CDR3 loop reads CSVEVTLRGRGAFF. In DNA form, the CDR3 reads TGCAGCGTTGAAGTTACTCTCAGGGGGCGCGGAGCTTTCTTT.

This sequence joins TRBV5-1 and TRBJ2-5; D not certain. Germline-derived CDR1 and CDR2 are SGHRS and YFSETQ. This CDR3 contains 11 residues. The V end lost 6 bases, the J end lost 1 base, and 4 bases lay between the germline ends. The CDR3 spells CASKSQETQYF. Here the CDR3 DNA reads TGCGCCAGCAAGTCCCAAGAGACCCAGTACTTC.